The 32 T cell receptor beta chains in this list originate from one sample, sequenced in a study of T cell responses to AZD1222 COVID-19 vaccine. Assay used: immunoSEQ multiplex PCR; TCRdb lists only in-frame clones, some missing. Seen here are 75,000 to 90,000 clones, roughly 85% observed once, and the top ten hold roughly 3.1%. Here the sequenced sample was peripheral blood, taken 28 days after the second AZD1222 dose. The receptor source for this set is an adult who received the AZD1222 COVID-19 vaccine.

This sequence joins TRBV5-4 and TRBJ1-6, with D tentatively TRBD1 (5 bases). Germline V gene lookup returns CDR1 SGHNT and CDR2 YYREEE (reference sequence). The V end lost 4 bases, the J end lost 9 bases, and 17 bases lay between the germline ends. The CDR3 runs to 15 residues. The CDR3 region is CASSIGTLGISPLHF. The CDR3 coding sequence is TGTGCCAGCAGCATAGGGACCTTGGGGATTTCACCCCTCCACTTT.

The chain joins TRBV5-1 to TRBJ2-5, with 10 bases lining up with TRBD1. V trimming: 0 bases; J trimming: 3 bases; junction bases outside the gene matches: 2. Germline loops: CDR1 SGHRS, CDR2 YFSETQ. The CDR3 runs to 15 residues. CDR3: CASSLGGTGEETQYF. The CDR3 DNA is TGCGCCAGCAGCTTGGGGGGGACAGGGGAAGAGACCCAGTACTTC.

The CDR3: CASSVGNGDVYEQYF. DNA of the CDR3: TGTGCCAGCAGCGTAGGTAACGGGGACGTCTACGAGCAGTACTTC. The chain has TRBV9 and TRBJ2-7; perhaps D is TRBD1 or TRBD2 (5 bases each). From germline, CDR1 is SGDLS and CDR2 YYNGEE. V was shortened by 0 bases and J by 3 bases, with 13 bases between the two germline ends. The CDR3 covers 15 residues.

The V and J genes are TRBV9 and TRBJ2-3, with D tentatively TRBD1 or TRBD2 (5 bases each). Per the germline V gene, CDR1 is SGDLS and CDR2 is YYNGEE. The CDR3 covers 15 residues. Between the trimmed V and J ends, which lost 4 bases and 0 bases, there was a span of 12 bases. The chain's CDR3 is CASSPRGVSTDTQYF. The CDR3 bases are TGTGCCAGCAGCCCGAGAGGGGTTAGCACAGATACGCAGTATTTT.

The V call is TRBV6-2 or TRBV6-3, the J call TRBJ2-2; 7 bases line up with TRBD2. The CDR3 has 18 residues. Germline trimming cut 2 bases from V and 3 bases from J; bases unmatched to any gene: 12. The germline V gene encodes CDR1 MNHEY and CDR2 SVGEGT. CDR3 region: CASSYLGLKAGDTGELFF. The CDR3 DNA reads TGTGCCAGCAGTTACCTCGGTTTGAAGGCGGGAGACACCGGGGAGCTGTTTTTT.

This clone was detected only a few times. The chain carries TRBV14 and TRBJ2-2; no clear D gene. Per the germline V gene, CDR1 is SGHDN and CDR2 is FVKESK. V was trimmed by 6 bases and J by 4 bases, leaving 9 bases between them. The CDR3 contains 13 residues. In nucleotides, the CDR3 is TGTGCCAGCAGAGGGCTGGGCACCGGGGAGCTGTTTTTT. It is translated as CASRGLGTGELFF.

This chain joins TRBV18 and TRBJ1-2, with 7 bases matching TRBD1. J gave up 5 bases and V 6 bases, and 18 bases lay outside the gene matches. This CDR3 has 17 amino acids. CDR1 is KGHSH, CDR2 LQKENI, per germline. The CDR3 protein is CASSLNRNDRAPYGYTF. CDR3 DNA: TGTGCCAGCTCGCTGAACCGGAACGACAGGGCTCCTTATGGCTACACCTTC.

CDR3 sequence reads: CASRHHSGQGNYGYTF. The CDR3 bases are TGTGCCAGCAGGCATCACTCGGGACAGGGTAACTATGGCTACACCTTC. The chain carries TRBV4-2 and TRBJ1-2; 9 bases are shared with TRBD1. Germline loops: CDR1 LGHNA, CDR2 YNFKEQ. The V gene end was trimmed by 6 bases and the J gene end by 1 base; junction bases not matched to a gene: 9. The CDR3 is 16 residues long.

This clone was seen only a few times. The gene calls are TRBV9 and TRBJ2-3; D could derive from TRBD1 or TRBD2 (5 bases each). CDR3 length equals 14 residues. Trimming pared 6 bases from V and 2 bases from J, leaving 13 bases between. In germline, CDR1 is SGDLS, CDR2 YYNGEE. The CDR3 reads CASTGADYTDTQYF. In DNA form, the CDR3 reads TGTGCCAGCACCGGGGCAGATTACACAGATACGCAGTATTTT. Full variable domain (rest looked up from reference TRBV9 and TRBJ2-3): DSGVTQTPKHLITATGQRVTLRCSPRSGDLSVYWYQQSLDQGLQFLIQYYNGEERAKGNILERFSAQQFPDLHSELNLSSLELGDSALYFCASTGADYTDTQYFGPGTRLTVL.

This clone was observed a single time. This chain joins TRBV7-7 and TRBJ2-5; D remains ambiguous. This CDR3 is built from 11 residues. The ends were cut back, 4 bases at V and 4 bases at J, with 4 bases in the middle. Germline lookup yields CDR1 SSHAT and CDR2 FNYEAQ (reference sequence). CDR3 DNA: TGTGCCAGCAGCTCGGGAGAGACCCAGTACTTC. Amino acids: CASSSGETQYF. The full variable domain, with the rest looked up from reference TRBV7-7 and TRBJ2-5, is GAGVSQSPRYKVTKRGQDVTLRCDPISSHATLYWYQQALGQGPEFLTYFNYEAQPDKSGLPSDRFSAERPEGSISTLTIQRTEQRDSAMYRCASSSGETQYFGPGTRLLVL.

The rearrangement uses TRBV7-3 and TRBJ2-2; no definite D call. V shed 3 bases and J shed 3 bases, with 5 bases lying between them. Germline values: CDR1 SGHTA, CDR2 FQGTGA. The CDR3 extends over 13 amino acids. DNA for the CDR3: TGTGCCAGCAGCTTGGTCGACACCGGGGAGCTGTTTTTT. Translated, it gives CASSLVDTGELFF.

The V call is TRBV7-9, the J call TRBJ1-3; perhaps TRBD1 as D (5 bases). The V end was cut by 4 bases, the J end by 2 bases, with 15 bases between. Looked up from germline, CDR1 is SEHNR and CDR2 is FQNEAQ (reference sequence). The CDR3 covers 16 residues. CDR3 region: CASSSRGTLAGNTIYF. CDR3 in DNA: TGTGCCAGCAGCTCCCGGGGGACTCTGGCTGGAAACACCATATATTTT.

This clone was observed a few times. CDR3 bases: TGTGCCTGGAGTCTAGGCGTAGGCTACAATGAGCAGTTCTTC. Protein sequence: CAWSLGVGYNEQFF. The gene calls are TRBV30 and TRBJ2-1; D unresolved. This CDR3 is 14 amino acids long. V was clipped by 2 bases and J by 3 bases, with 11 bases between them. Germline CDR1 and CDR2: GTSNPN and SVGIG (reference sequence).

CDR3 sequence: CASSVTGPGVEQYF. The CDR3 DNA follows: TGTGCCAGCAGTGTGACAGGCCCCGGGGTCGAGCAGTACTTC. The rearrangement uses TRBV27 and TRBJ2-7; TRBD1 is a possible D gene (6 bases). This CDR3 has 14 residues. The V and J ends lost 5 bases and 6 bases respectively, with 17 bases between them. CDR1 is MNHEY, CDR2 SMNVEV, per germline (reference sequence).

V gene TRBV5-1 combines with J gene TRBJ1-1; tentative D call: TRBD1 (5 bases). The V end was cut by 1 base, the J end by 5 bases, with 12 bases between. This CDR3 is built from 14 residues. In germline, CDR1 is SGHRS, CDR2 YFSETQ. This chain's CDR3 is CASSLSQGGTEAFF. Written as DNA, the CDR3 is TGCGCCAGCAGCTTGTCGCAGGGTGGGACTGAAGCTTTCTTT.

The chain has TRBV6-5 and TRBJ1-1; D gene uncertain. The V and J ends lost 0 bases and 0 bases respectively, with 8 bases between them. The CDR3 has 15 residues. From germline, CDR1 is MNHEY and CDR2 SVGAGI. Written as DNA, the CDR3 is TGTGCCAGCAGTTACTCGAACGCGATGAACACTGAAGCTTTCTTT. It is translated as CASSYSNAMNTEAFF.

V is TRBV7-2 and J is TRBJ2-3, with 11 bases identical to TRBD2. The CDR3 runs 19 residues. Germline CDR1 and CDR2: SGHTA and FQGNSA. V was pared by 6 bases and J by 1 base, with 15 bases of the junction left unmatched. CDR3 amino acids: CASSSDASGRWLGTDTQYF. The CDR3 nucleotides read TGTGCCAGCAGTTCGGACGCTAGCGGGAGGTGGTTGGGCACAGATACGCAGTATTTT.

This clone has a single count. This chain uses TRBV6-5 with TRBJ1-1; 7 bases match TRBD1. This CDR3 region has 13 residues. Looked up from germline, CDR1 is MNHEY and CDR2 is SVGAGI. After removal of 6 bases from V and 5 bases from J, the junction contained 6 bases not matched to a gene. The CDR3 region has the DNA TGTGCCAGCAGGGGACAGCCCCGGACTGAAGCTTTCTTT. The encoded protein is CASRGQPRTEAFF.

CDR3 bases: TGTGCCAGCAGTAGGACAGGCCTTAGCGACACTGAAGCTTTCTTT. This translates into CASSRTGLSDTEAFF. The chain employs TRBV6-5 and TRBJ1-1; 7 nucleotides agree with TRBD1. The CDR3 extends over 15 amino acids. The J segment lost 3 bases and the V segment lost 5 bases, leaving 9 bases of the junction unmatched. The germline V gene has CDR1 MNHEY and CDR2 SVGAGI.

The V gene is TRBV14, the J gene TRBJ2-1, with D hard to call. Germline V gene data show CDR1 as SGHDN and CDR2 as FVKESK. V dropped 2 bases and J dropped 8 bases, with 10 bases sitting between them. CDR3 length equals 13 residues. For the CDR3, the DNA is TGTGCCAGCAGCCAAAATCTAGGGCATGAGCAGTTCTTC. Residues: CASSQNLGHEQFF.

A few counts support this clone. This chain joins TRBV28 and TRBJ2-2; the match to TRBD2 covers 7 bases. J lost 7 bases, V lost 6 bases, and 8 bases had no gene match. The CDR3 spans 14 residues. The germline gives CDR1 MDHEN, CDR2 SYDVKM. The DNA of the CDR3 is TGTGCCAGCAGCCCCCATTGGGGGGGCGGGGAGCTGTTTTTT. Amino acid sequence: CASSPHWGGGELFF.

The V gene is TRBV5-4, the J gene TRBJ1-2; D is possibly TRBD1 (6 bases). Trimming cost V 3 bases and J 5 bases, with 20 bases left between them. The CDR3 is 16 amino acids. Germline lookup yields CDR1 SGHNT and CDR2 YYREEE (reference sequence). CDR3 sequence reads: CASSSPTTGFRYGYTF. The CDR3 DNA is TGTGCCAGCAGCTCTCCTACGACAGGATTTAGGTATGGCTACACCTTC.

This chain links TRBV5-1 with TRBJ1-1; tentatively, D is TRBD1 (6 bases). Germline assignment: CDR1 SGHRS and CDR2 YFSETQ. Trimming took 0 bases from V and 11 from J, leaving 14 bases between them. The CDR3 sequence is 13 residues long. Here the CDR3 reads CASSLVRGERAFF. CDR3 bases: TGCGCCAGCAGCTTGGTAAGGGGGGAAAGGGCTTTCTTT.

The rearrangement uses TRBV9 and TRBJ1-1; maybe TRBD1 (6 bases). Germline V gives CDR1 SGDLS, CDR2 YYNGEE. V lost 4 bases to trimming and J lost 1 base, with 17 bases between them. The length of the CDR3 is 16 residues. The CDR3 protein is CASSPDQGRGNTEAFF. The CDR3 DNA is TGTGCCAGCAGCCCCGACCAGGGGCGAGGGAACACTGAAGCTTTCTTT.

The chain employs TRBV4-2 and TRBJ2-1, with 10 bases that match TRBD2. The germline V gene encodes CDR1 LGHNA and CDR2 YNFKEQ. The CDR3 loop spans 15 amino acids. V lost 0 bases, J lost 5 bases, and 1 base stayed unmatched. DNA of the CDR3: TGTGCCAGCAGCCAAGAACTAGCGGGGCACAATGAGCAGTTCTTC. Encoded protein: CASSQELAGHNEQFF.

The chain couples TRBV11-3 to TRBJ2-2; tentatively, D is TRBD2 (6 bases). V gave up 5 bases and J gave up 0 bases, with 10 bases separating them. CDR3 length: 15 residues. CDR1 is SGHNT, CDR2 YENEEA, per germline. The CDR3 nucleotides read TGTGCCAGCAGCAGGAGGGACCCGAACACCGGGGAGCTGTTTTTT. Translated, it gives CASSRRDPNTGELFF.

The chain is built from TRBV5-1 and TRBJ2-1, with 8 bases matching TRBD1. The V segment lost 4 bases and the J segment 1 base; nucleotides outside the gene matches: 4. Germline V gene data show CDR1 as SGHRS and CDR2 as YFSETQ. This CDR3 has 15 amino acids. The CDR3 DNA reads as TGCGCCAGCAGCCCTGGACAGGGTTCCTACAATGAGCAGTTCTTC. Protein sequence: CASSPGQGSYNEQFF.

V usage is TRBV18 and J usage is TRBJ2-1; perhaps TRBD1 as D (5 bases). The CDR3 covers 16 residues. The ends were cut back, 0 bases at V and 4 bases at J, with 13 bases in the middle. Per the germline V gene, CDR1 is KGHSH and CDR2 is LQKENI. CDR3 loop: CASSPPRVGFYNEQFF. The CDR3 nucleotides read TGTGCCAGCTCACCACCCAGGGTGGGATTTTACAATGAGCAGTTCTTC.

The chain recombines TRBV3-1 (or the pseudogene TRBV3-2) with TRBJ1-2; D remains unclear. With 2 bases removed from V and 5 bases from J, the gap between germline ends came to 3 bases. Germline V gene sequence: CDR1 LGHDT, CDR2 YNNKEL (reference sequence). This CDR3 is built from 11 residues. Written as DNA, the CDR3 is TGTGCCAGCAGCCAACAGTATGGCTACACCTTC. This encodes CASSQQYGYTF.

This clone was counted a few times. This chain uses TRBV25-1 with TRBJ2-1, with 9 bases that match TRBD2. V lost 7 bases to trimming and J lost 3 bases; unmatched junction nucleotides: 7. Germline V gene sequence: CDR1 MGHDK, CDR2 SYGVNS. The CDR3 is 15 amino acids. The CDR3 loop reads CASIPPSGVYNEQFF. CDR3 bases: TGTGCCAGCATACCTCCTAGCGGGGTCTACAATGAGCAGTTCTTC.

The chain joins TRBV2 to TRBJ2-1, with 8 bases matching TRBD2. CDR3 length equals 16 residues. The germline CDR1 and CDR2 sequences are SNHLY and FYNNEI. The V and J ends lost 3 bases and 2 bases, in that order; junction bases with no gene match: 6. The CDR3 region has the DNA TGTGCCAGCAGTGAGAGCGCGGGAGGAACCTACAATGAGCAGTTCTTC. Its protein is CASSESAGGTYNEQFF.

The chain recombines TRBV12-3 or TRBV12-4 with TRBJ1-3, with D perhaps matching TRBD1 (5 bases). The CDR3 runs 12 residues. The V end lost 8 bases, the J end lost 4 bases, and 9 bases lay between the germline ends. CDR3 sequence reads: CASRTLGNTIYF. The CDR3 region has the DNA TGTGCCAGCCGGACATTGGGAAACACCATATATTTT.